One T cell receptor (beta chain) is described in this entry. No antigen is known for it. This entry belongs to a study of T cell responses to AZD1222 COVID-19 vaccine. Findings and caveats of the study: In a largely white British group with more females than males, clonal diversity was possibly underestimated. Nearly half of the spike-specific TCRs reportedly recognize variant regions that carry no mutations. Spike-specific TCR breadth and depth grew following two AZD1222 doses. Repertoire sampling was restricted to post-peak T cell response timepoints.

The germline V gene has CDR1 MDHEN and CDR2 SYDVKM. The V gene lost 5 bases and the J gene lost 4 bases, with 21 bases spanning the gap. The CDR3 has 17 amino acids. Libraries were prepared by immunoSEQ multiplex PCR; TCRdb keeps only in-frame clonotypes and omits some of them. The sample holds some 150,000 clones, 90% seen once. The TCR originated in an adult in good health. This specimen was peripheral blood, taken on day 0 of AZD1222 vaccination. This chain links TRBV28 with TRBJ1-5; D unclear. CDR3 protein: CASSPTAGLGGNQPQHF. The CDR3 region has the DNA TGTGCCAGCAGTCCAACTGCCGGCTTGGGTGGTAATCAGCCCCAGCATTTT.